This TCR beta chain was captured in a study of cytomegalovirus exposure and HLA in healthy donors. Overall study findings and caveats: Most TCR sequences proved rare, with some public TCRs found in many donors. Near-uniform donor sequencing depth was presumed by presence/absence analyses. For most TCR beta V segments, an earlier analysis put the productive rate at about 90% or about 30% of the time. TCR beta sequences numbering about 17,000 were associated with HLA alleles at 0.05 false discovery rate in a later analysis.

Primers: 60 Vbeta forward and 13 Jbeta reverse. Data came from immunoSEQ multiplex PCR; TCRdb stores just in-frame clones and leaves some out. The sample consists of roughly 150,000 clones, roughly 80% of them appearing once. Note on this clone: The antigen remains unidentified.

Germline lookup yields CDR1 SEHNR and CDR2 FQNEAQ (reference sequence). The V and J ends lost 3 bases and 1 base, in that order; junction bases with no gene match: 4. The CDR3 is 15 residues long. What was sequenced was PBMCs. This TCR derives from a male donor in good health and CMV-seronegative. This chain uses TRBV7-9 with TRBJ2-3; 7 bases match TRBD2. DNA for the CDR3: TGTGCCAGCAGCTTCATGGCGGGGGGCACAGATACGCAGTATTTT. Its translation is CASSFMAGGTDTQYF.